Sequencing of this TCR beta chain was carried out in a study of cytomegalovirus exposure and HLA in healthy donors. Study-wide background: The use of the same platform for the 100 to 150 validation repertoires and the approximately 730 first-cohort repertoires was reported by a later analysis. General observations from the study: Most observed TCR sequences were rare, whereas some public TCRs were detected in many donors. It was found in a later analysis that first-cohort TCR clusters tended to co-occur in the 100 to 150 validation repertoires. Researchers catalogued some 160 TCR beta chains as cytomegalovirus-associated.

The CDR3 has 16 residues. V shed 4 bases and J 4 bases; nucleotides not matched to a gene: 9. The germline V gene has CDR1 MNHEY and CDR2 SMNVEV (reference sequence). In the case of this clone: Its antigen is as yet unknown.

Generated by immunoSEQ multiplex PCR, the TCRdb table keeps only in-frame clones and is missing some. The profile shows over 200,000 clones, around nine tenths of them singletons. Sequenced: PBMCs. The TCR comes from a woman aged 18-35 years in good health and CMV-seronegative. This chain links TRBV27 with TRBJ2-4; TRBD2 matches 8 bases. CDR3 bases: TGTGCCAGCAGTTCCCGCGGGGGCGGGGGGAAAAACATTCAGTACTTC. It specifies CASSSRGGGGKNIQYF.